The rows below give T cell receptor beta chains drawn from one sample of a study of blood T cell repertoires in COVID-19. Generated by immunoSEQ multiplex PCR, the TCRdb table keeps only in-frame clones and is missing some. The sample carries approximately 90,000 clones, 75% to 85% recorded once. The source material was peripheral blood. Receptors originate from a man aged 55 to 70 with acute or convalescent COVID-19. Each CDR3 is given with its conserved first and last residue. The D gene is left open where the match is weak. For some rows the clone size is stated as once, few or many, or as a class when expanded; others skip it.

CDR3	DNA	V	size	J	D
CASSLVEGTEAFF	TGTGCCAGCAGCTTAGTGGAGGGAACTGAAGCTTTCTTT	TRBV11-3	.	TRBJ1-1	.
CASSSGGGNQETQYF	TGTGCCAGCAGTTCGGGCGGGGGAAATCAAGAGACCCAGTACTTC	TRBV6-5	.	TRBJ2-5	TRBD2
CASREGGARETQYF	TGTGCCAGCAGGGAGGGGGGGGCCAGAGAGACCCAGTACTTC	TRBV7-2	.	TRBJ2-5	.
CASTETRGNTEAFF	TGTGCCAGCACAGAAACGCGCGGGAACACTGAAGCTTTCTTT	TRBV2	.	TRBJ1-1	.
CASSVGVTNYGYTF	TGCGCCAGCAGCGTGGGAGTTACTAACTATGGCTACACCTTC	TRBV5-1	.	TRBJ1-2	.
CASSSPTQPQHF	TGTGCCAGCAGCTCGCCTACTCAGCCCCAGCATTTT	TRBV6-2/TRBV6-3	.	TRBJ1-5	.
CATSREHWGVGQPQHF	TGTGCCACCAGCAGAGAACATTGGGGGGTCGGCCAGCCCCAGCATTTT	TRBV15	.	TRBJ1-5	.
CASSLAAEQGDYGYTF	TGTGCCAGCAGCTTGGCCGCGGAGCAGGGGGACTATGGCTACACCTTC	TRBV5-5	.	TRBJ1-2	TRBD1
CASRGGKNTGELFF	TGTGCCAGCCGTGGGGGGAAGAACACCGGGGAGCTGTTTTTT	TRBV28	.	TRBJ2-2	.
CASSKERNQPQHF	TGTGCCAGCAGTAAGGAGCGGAATCAGCCCCAGCATTTT	TRBV28	once	TRBJ1-5	.
CASSPPSGGAAGELFF	TGTGCCAGCAGCCCCCCGAGCGGGGGGGCCGCCGGGGAGCTGTTTTTT	TRBV5-4	.	TRBJ2-2	TRBD2
CASSGQGSNQPQHF	TGTGCCAGCAGCGGACAGGGTAGCAATCAGCCCCAGCATTTT	TRBV6-2/TRBV6-3	.	TRBJ1-5	TRBD1
CAISDTRGRNNSPLHF	TGTGCCATCAGTGATACAAGGGGAAGGAATAATTCACCCCTCCACTTT	TRBV10-3	once	TRBJ1-6	.
CASSQDWGRGDEQFF	TGTGCCAGCAGCCAAGATTGGGGGAGGGGCGATGAGCAGTTCTTC	TRBV4-2	once	TRBJ2-1	TRBD2
CASSNDRGYQETQYF	TGTGCCAGCAGTAATGACAGGGGGTACCAAGAGACCCAGTACTTC	TRBV5-4	once	TRBJ2-5	TRBD1
CASSTSRKTDTQYF	TGTGCCAGCAGTACCTCGAGGAAGACAGATACGCAGTATTTT	TRBV6-2/TRBV6-3	once	TRBJ2-3	.
CASSLLKRTDMNTEAFF	TGTGCCAGCAGCTTATTGAAGAGAACAGACATGAACACTGAAGCTTTCTTT	TRBV13	few	TRBJ1-1	.
CASSPGLAGYNEQFF	TGTGCCAGCAGCCCTGGACTAGCGGGGTACAATGAGCAGTTCTTC	TRBV9	.	TRBJ2-1	TRBD2
CASSQAVARGATGELFF	TGCGCCAGCAGCCAAGCAGTCGCTCGGGGGGCGACCGGGGAGCTGTTTTTT	TRBV4-3	.	TRBJ2-2	.
CASSPLWGGAPGELFF	TGTGCCAGCAGCCCACTCTGGGGGGGGGCCCCCGGGGAGCTGTTTTTT	TRBV11-2	.	TRBJ2-2	.
CASSGGQGEVPLHF	TGTGCCAGCAGCGGAGGACAGGGCGAGGTCCCCCTCCACTTT	TRBV9	.	TRBJ1-6	TRBD1
CSAVGTPKAFF	TGCAGTGCGGTAGGGACTCCCAAAGCTTTCTTT	TRBV20-1	.	TRBJ1-1	.
CAWREGRGNNEKLFF	TGTGCCTGGAGAGAAGGGAGGGGGAATAATGAAAAACTGTTTTTT	TRBV30	once	TRBJ1-4	.
CSVLHLRATGTLVGGLETQYF	TGCAGCGTTCTCCATCTACGGGCTACCGGGACATTAGTAGGAGGTTTGGAGACCCAGTACTTC	TRBV29-1	.	TRBJ2-5	.
CASSTMRGLGEKLFF	TGTGCCAGCAGTACAATGAGGGGGCTTGGTGAAAAACTGTTTTTT	TRBV6-5	.	TRBJ1-4	TRBD1
CASSFSDYGYTF	TGTGCCAGCAGCTTTTCGGACTATGGCTACACCTTC	TRBV5-6	.	TRBJ1-2	.
CASSLTTGVYNEQFF	TGTGCCAGCAGCTTAACGACAGGGGTTTACAATGAGCAGTTCTTC	TRBV7-9	.	TRBJ2-1	TRBD1
CASSLHTGGGTEAFF	TGTGCCAGCAGCCTACATACAGGGGGTGGCACTGAAGCTTTCTTT	TRBV7-9	.	TRBJ1-1	TRBD1
CASSYGLGGSYEQYF	TGTGCCAGCAGTTACGGACTAGGGGGATCCTACGAGCAGTACTTC	TRBV6-2/TRBV6-3	.	TRBJ2-7	.
CASSYSTMALNGYTF	TGTGCCAGCAGTTACTCGACTATGGCTTTGAATGGCTACACCTTC	TRBV6-5	.	TRBJ1-2	.
CASSVGPTAGNTIYF	TGTGCCAGCAGCGTAGGCCCGACAGCTGGAAACACCATATATTTT	TRBV9	.	TRBJ1-3	.
CASSRDRVNSPLHF	TGTGCCAGCAGCCGAGACAGGGTAAATTCACCCCTCCACTTT	TRBV3-1/TRBV3-2	few	TRBJ1-6	TRBD1
CASSFSRAGNTEAFF	TGTGCCAGCAGCTTTTCCAGGGCGGGAAACACTGAAGCTTTCTTT	TRBV7-9	.	TRBJ1-1	.
CASSVGTVNEQYF	TGTGCCAGCAGCGTTGGGACAGTGAACGAGCAGTACTTC	TRBV7-9	.	TRBJ2-7	TRBD1
CASRDSYLGEQYF	TGTGCCAGCAGGGACAGTTATCTAGGGGAGCAGTACTTC	TRBV12-3/TRBV12-4	.	TRBJ2-7	.
CASSVGAGLEGYTF	TGTGCCAGCAGCGTAGGGGCAGGGCTGGAGGGCTACACCTTC	TRBV9	.	TRBJ1-2	.
CASSQEGGGVVHSPLHF	TGTGCCAGCAGCCAAGAGGGAGGGGGTGTGGTGCATTCACCCCTCCACTTT	TRBV4-2	.	TRBJ1-6	.
CASSARRGQGLYSNQPQHF	TGTGCCAGCAGTGCCCGGCGGGGACAGGGGCTATATAGCAATCAGCCCCAGCATTTT	TRBV6-2/TRBV6-3	.	TRBJ1-5	TRBD1
CASSLVLGGTGELFF	TGTGCCAGCAGCTTAGTTTTGGGAGGGACCGGGGAGCTGTTTTTT	TRBV7-2	once	TRBJ2-2	TRBD2